This record looks at one T cell receptor (beta chain) sequence and its context. Antigen specificity is unknown. The data originate from a study of breast tumors, draining lymph nodes, adjacent tissues. Overall study findings and caveats: Luminal-like breast cancer showed significantly higher tumor–nontumor repertoire similarity than basal-like. The data were judged consistent with most tumor T cells coming from lymph node and expanding in tumor.

TCRdb fed the multiplex PCR reads into MiXCR, producing one record per CDR3 protein. The data contain some 47,000 distinct CDR3 sequences, roughly 40% of them singletons. V was pared by 5 bases and J by 5 bases, with 9 bases of the junction left unmatched. Germline CDR1 is DFQATT and CDR2 is SNEGSKA (reference sequence). The CDR3 is 13 residues long. Sequenced input: breast tumor tissue. This chain links TRBV20-1 with TRBJ2-7; the match to TRBD1 covers 7 bases. This clonotype originated in a female donor with breast cancer. Some clones in this sample may be carry-over from other donors' samples. CDR3 in DNA: TGCAGTGCTTTACCCAGGGGGATCAACGAGCAGTACTTC. It translates to CSALPRGINEQYF.